Shown below are 5 T cell receptor beta chains from a single sample sequenced in a study of shared clonotypes between healthy human individuals. Clones were sequenced by immunoSEQ multiplex PCR, and TCRdb holds only the in-frame ones, with some missing. The sample includes some 2 million clones, about 95% of them seen just once. The naive CD8 subset, CD45RO-negative cells positively selected for CCR7, excluded terminally differentiated effector memory CD45RA+ cells. The sample was naive CD8+ T cells sorted from blood. All receptors come from a man aged 18 to 29 in good health.

CDR3 coding DNA: TGTGCCAGCAGCATCGGACAGGGGGGCCAGCCCCAGCATTTT. Translated: CASSIGQGGQPQHF. The J gene is TRBJ1-5, the V gene TRBV6-5, with 10 nucleotides matching TRBD1. Trimming at V came to 6 bases and at J to 7 bases, leaving 6 bases not matched to a gene. The CDR3 covers 14 residues. The germline gives CDR1 MNHEY, CDR2 SVGAGI.

The chain is built from TRBV6-6 and TRBJ1-2, with unresolved D. This CDR3 comprises 12 residues. Germline lookup yields CDR1 MNHNY and CDR2 SVGAGI (reference sequence). Trimming removed 5 bases from V and 3 bases from J, with 7 bases in between. CDR3: CASSPADYGYTF. The CDR3 coding sequence is TGTGCCAGCAGTCCGGCTGACTATGGCTACACCTTC.

The chain has TRBV7-8 and TRBJ1-1; perhaps TRBD1 as D (6 bases). CDR1 and CDR2 from the germline V gene are SGHVS and FQNEAQ. This CDR3 has 14 amino acids. V lost 4 bases to trimming and J lost 2 bases, with 11 bases between them. In nucleotides, the CDR3 is TGTGCCAGCAGCTCCGGGACATTTAACACTGAAGCTTTCTTT. Amino acids: CASSSGTFNTEAFF.

The chain recombines TRBV6-1 with TRBJ2-3, with 10 bases matching TRBD2. This CDR3 has 12 residues. Germline V gives CDR1 MNHNS, CDR2 SASEGT. J was trimmed by 12 bases and V by 5 bases; bases with no gene match: 5. In DNA, the CDR3 is TGTGCCAGCAGTCCCCTAGCGGGGGCCCAGTATTTT. Protein: CASSPLAGAQYF.

V usage is TRBV7-8 and J usage is TRBJ2-7; no reliable D call. CDR3 length: 16 amino acids. Germline-derived CDR1 and CDR2 are SGHVS and FQNEAQ. Trimming left V 2 bases short and J 4 bases short, with 18 bases between. The CDR3 sequence is CASSLRSGLGYYEQYF. The CDR3 DNA is TGTGCCAGCAGCTTAAGGTCGGGTTTGGGATATTACGAGCAGTACTTC. Complete variable domain (other parts from reference TRBV7-8 and TRBJ2-7): GAGVSQSPRYKVAKRGQDVALRCDPISGHVSLFWYQQALGQGPEFLTYFQNEAQLDKSGLPSDRFFAERPEGSVSTLKIQRTQQEDSAVYLCASSLRSGLGYYEQYFGPGTRLTVT.